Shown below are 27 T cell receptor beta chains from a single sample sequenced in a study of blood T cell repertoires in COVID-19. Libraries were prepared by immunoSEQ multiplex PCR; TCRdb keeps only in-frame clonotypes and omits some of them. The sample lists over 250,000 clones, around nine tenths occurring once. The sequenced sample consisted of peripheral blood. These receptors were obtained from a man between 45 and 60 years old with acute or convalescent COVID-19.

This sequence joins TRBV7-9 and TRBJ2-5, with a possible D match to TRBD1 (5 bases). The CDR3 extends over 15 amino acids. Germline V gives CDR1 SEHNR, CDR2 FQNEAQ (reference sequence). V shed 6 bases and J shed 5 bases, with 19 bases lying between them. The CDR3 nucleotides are TGTGCCAGCAGACCAGGCGACAGTCAATATGAGACCCAGTACTTC. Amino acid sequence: CASRPGDSQYETQYF.

CDR3 coding DNA: TGTGCCAGCAGCCCCTGGAGTGGCTACACCTTC. Protein sequence: CASSPWSGYTF. The V call is TRBV7-9, the J call TRBJ1-2, with no clear D. Germline V gene lookup returns CDR1 SEHNR and CDR2 FQNEAQ (reference sequence). The CDR3 is made up of 11 amino acids. The V gene lost 5 bases and the J gene lost 7 bases, with 8 bases spanning the gap.

Here the CDR3 reads CASSDSGDPQHF. The CDR3 DNA is TGTGCCAGCAGTGACTCGGGAGATCCCCAGCATTTT. The rearrangement joins TRBV6-4 to TRBJ1-5; no reliable D call. The CDR3 spans 12 residues. The germline V and J ends were trimmed by 0 bases and 10 bases, with 7 bases remaining between them. CDR1 and CDR2 (germline): MRHNA, SNTAGT.

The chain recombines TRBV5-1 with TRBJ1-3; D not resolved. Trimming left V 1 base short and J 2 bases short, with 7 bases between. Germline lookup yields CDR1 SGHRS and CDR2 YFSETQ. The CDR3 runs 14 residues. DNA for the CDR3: TGCGCCAGCAGCTTGACGCAGGCTGGAAACACCATATATTTT. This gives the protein CASSLTQAGNTIYF. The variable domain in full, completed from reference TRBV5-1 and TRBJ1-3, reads KAGVTQTPRYLIKTRGQQVTLSCSPISGHRSVSWYQQTPGQGLQFLFEYFSETQRNKGNFPGRFSGRQFSNSRSEMNVSTLELGDSALYLCASSLTQAGNTIYFGEGSWLTVV.

As DNA, the CDR3 is TGTGCCAGCAGCTTAGGATGGGGGGACAGGGGGCAAGATGAGCAGTTCTTC. Its translation: CASSLGWGDRGQDEQFF. V usage is TRBV13 and J usage is TRBJ2-1; TRBD1 matches at 12 bases. Germline V CDR1 and CDR2: PRHDT, FYEKMQ (reference sequence). The junction had 8 bases not matched to a gene; V was cut back by 0 bases and J by 8 bases. The CDR3 contains 17 residues.

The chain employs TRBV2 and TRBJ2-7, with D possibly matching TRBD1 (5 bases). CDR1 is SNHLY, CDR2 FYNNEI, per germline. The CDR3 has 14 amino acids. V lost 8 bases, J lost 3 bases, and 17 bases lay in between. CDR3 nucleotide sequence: TGTGCCAGCTTCCAGGGCGCCCCGGTCTACGAGCAGTACTTC. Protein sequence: CASFQGAPVYEQYF.

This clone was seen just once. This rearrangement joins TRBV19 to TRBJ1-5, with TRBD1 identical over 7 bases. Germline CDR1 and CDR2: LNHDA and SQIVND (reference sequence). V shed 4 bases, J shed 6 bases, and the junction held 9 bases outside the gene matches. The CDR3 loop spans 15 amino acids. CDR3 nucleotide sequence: TGTGCCAGTAGTAGACAGGGTTTGTCGCGTCAGCCCCAGCATTTT. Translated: CASSRQGLSRQPQHF.

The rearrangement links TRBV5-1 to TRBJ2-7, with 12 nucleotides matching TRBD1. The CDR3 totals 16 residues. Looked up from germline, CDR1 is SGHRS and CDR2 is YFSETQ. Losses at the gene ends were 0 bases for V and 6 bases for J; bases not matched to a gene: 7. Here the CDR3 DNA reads TGCGCCAGCAGCTTGGAGGTGGGACAGGGGGCGGCCGAGCAGTACTTC. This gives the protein CASSLEVGQGAAEQYF. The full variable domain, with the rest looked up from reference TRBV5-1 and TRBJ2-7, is KAGVTQTPRYLIKTRGQQVTLSCSPISGHRSVSWYQQTPGQGLQFLFEYFSETQRNKGNFPGRFSGRQFSNSRSEMNVSTLELGDSALYLCASSLEVGQGAAEQYFGPGTRLTVT.

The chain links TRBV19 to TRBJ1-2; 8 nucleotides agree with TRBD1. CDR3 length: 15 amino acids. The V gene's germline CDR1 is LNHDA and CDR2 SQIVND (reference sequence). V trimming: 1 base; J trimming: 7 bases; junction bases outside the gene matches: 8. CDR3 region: CASSIGGDRSSGYTF. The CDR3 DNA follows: TGTGCCAGTAGTATAGGGGGGGACAGGAGTTCTGGCTACACCTTC.

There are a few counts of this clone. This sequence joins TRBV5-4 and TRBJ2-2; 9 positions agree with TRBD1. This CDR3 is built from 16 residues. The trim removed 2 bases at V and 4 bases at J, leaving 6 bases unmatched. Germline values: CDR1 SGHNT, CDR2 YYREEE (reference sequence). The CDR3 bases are TGTGCCAGCAGCTTCCAACAGGGGGCCGGCACCGGGGAGCTGTTTTTT. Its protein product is CASSFQQGAGTGELFF.

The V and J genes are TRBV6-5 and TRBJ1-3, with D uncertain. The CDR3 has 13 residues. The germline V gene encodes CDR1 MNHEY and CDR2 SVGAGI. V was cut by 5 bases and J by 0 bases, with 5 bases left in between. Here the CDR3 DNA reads TGTGCCAGCAGTCAGTTCTCTGGAAACACCATATATTTT. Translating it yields CASSQFSGNTIYF.

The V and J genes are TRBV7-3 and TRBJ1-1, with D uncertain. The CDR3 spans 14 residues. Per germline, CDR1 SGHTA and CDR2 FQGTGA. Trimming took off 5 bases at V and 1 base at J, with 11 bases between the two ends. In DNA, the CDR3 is TGTGCCAGCAGCCCCGGGAGCACGAACACTGAAGCTTTCTTT. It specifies CASSPGSTNTEAFF.

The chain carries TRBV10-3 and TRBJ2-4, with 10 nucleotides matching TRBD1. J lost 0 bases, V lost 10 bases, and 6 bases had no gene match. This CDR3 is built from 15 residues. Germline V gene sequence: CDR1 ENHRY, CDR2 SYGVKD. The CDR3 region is CATAGQGIAKNIQYF. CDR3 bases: TGTGCCACTGCGGGACAGGGGATAGCCAAAAACATTCAGTACTTC.

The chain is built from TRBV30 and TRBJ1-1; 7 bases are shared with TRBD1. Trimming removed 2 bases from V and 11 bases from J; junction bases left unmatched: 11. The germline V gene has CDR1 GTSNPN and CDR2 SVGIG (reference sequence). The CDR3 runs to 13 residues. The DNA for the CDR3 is TGTGCCTGGAGTACACAGGGGCCAACGCGGGCTTTCTTT. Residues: CAWSTQGPTRAFF.

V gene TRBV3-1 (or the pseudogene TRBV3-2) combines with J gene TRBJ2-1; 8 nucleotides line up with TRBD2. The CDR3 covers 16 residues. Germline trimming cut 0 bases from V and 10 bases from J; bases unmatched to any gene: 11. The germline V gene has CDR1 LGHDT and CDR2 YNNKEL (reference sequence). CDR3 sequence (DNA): TGTGCCAGCAGCCAAGATCGGGGACTAGTCTTTAACGAGCAGTTCTTC. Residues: CASSQDRGLVFNEQFF.

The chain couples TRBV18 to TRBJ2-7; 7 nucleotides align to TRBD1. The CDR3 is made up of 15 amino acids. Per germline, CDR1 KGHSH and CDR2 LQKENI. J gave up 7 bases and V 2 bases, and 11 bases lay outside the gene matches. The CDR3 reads CASSPSPGTAGEQYF. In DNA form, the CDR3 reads TGTGCCAGCTCACCAAGCCCGGGGACAGCCGGGGAGCAGTACTTC.

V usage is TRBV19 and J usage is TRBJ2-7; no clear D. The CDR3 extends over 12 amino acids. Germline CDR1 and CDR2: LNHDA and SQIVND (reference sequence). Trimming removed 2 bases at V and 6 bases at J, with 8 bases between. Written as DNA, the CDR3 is TGTGCCAGTAGTATATTCCCAGGCGAGCAGTACTTC. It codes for CASSIFPGEQYF.

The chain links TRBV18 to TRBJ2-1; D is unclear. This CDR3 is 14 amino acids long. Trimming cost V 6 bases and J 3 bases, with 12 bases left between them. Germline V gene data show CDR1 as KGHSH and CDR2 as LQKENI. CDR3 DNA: TGTGCCAGCTCCCTAGAAAGATACTACAATGAGCAGTTCTTC. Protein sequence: CASSLERYYNEQFF.

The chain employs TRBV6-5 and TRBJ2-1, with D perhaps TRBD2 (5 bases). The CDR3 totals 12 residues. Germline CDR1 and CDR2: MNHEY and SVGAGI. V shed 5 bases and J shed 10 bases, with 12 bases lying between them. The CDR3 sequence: CASSHGDWEQFF. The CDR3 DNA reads TGTGCCAGCAGTCACGGGGATTGGGAGCAGTTCTTC.

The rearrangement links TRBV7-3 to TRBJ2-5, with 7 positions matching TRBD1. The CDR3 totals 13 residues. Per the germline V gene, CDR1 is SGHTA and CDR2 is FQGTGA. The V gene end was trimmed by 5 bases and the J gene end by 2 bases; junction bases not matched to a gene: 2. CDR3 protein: CASSPTGQETQYF. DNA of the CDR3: TGTGCCAGCAGCCCGACAGGGCAAGAGACCCAGTACTTC.

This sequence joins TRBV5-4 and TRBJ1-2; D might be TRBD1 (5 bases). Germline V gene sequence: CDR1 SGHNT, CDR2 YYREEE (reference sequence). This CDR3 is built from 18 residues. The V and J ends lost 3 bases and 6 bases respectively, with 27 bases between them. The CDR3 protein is CASSSSITVQGLRNGYTF. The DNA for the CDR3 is TGTGCCAGCAGCTCGAGCATCACGGTCCAGGGCCTTAGGAATGGCTACACCTTC.

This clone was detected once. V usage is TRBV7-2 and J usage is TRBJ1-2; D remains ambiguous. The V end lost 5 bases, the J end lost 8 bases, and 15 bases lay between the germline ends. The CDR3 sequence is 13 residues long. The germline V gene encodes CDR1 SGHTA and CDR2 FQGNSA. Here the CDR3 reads CASSASLRGGYTF. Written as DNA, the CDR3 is TGTGCCAGCAGCGCTTCCCTCCGAGGAGGCTACACCTTC.

This chain's CDR3 is CASSLQGSGEQYF. The DNA of the CDR3 is TGTGCCAGCAGCTTGCAGGGGTCCGGCGAGCAGTACTTC. The chain recombines TRBV7-9 with TRBJ2-7; a possible D gene is TRBD1 (6 bases). CDR1 and CDR2 (germline): SEHNR, FQNEAQ (reference sequence). Trimming shortened V by 3 bases and J by 6 bases, and 12 bases separated the two germline ends. The CDR3 covers 13 residues.

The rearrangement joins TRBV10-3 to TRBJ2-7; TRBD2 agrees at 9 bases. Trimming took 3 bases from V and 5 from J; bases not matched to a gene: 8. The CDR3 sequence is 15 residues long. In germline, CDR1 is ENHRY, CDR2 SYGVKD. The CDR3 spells CAISEQRGAGNEQYF. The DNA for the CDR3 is TGTGCCATCAGTGAACAGCGGGGGGCGGGGAACGAGCAGTACTTC.

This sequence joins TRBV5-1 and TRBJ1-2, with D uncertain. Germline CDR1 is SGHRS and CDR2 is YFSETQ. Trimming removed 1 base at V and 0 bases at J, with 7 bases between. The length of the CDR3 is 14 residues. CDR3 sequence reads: CASSLLTTNYGYTF. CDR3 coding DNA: TGCGCCAGCAGCTTGTTAACAACTAACTATGGCTACACCTTC.

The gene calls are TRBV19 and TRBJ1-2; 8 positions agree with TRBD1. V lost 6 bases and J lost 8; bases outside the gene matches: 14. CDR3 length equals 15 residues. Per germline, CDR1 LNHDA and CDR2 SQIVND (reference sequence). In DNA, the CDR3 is TGTGCCAGTAGACCATTCAGGGACAGGTCGAGGGGCTACACCTTC. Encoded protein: CASRPFRDRSRGYTF.

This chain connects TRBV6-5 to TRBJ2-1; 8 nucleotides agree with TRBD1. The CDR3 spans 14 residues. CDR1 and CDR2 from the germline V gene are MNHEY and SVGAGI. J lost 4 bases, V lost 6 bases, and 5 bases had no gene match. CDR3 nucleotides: TGTGCCAGCAGCCGGGACAGGACGTACAATGAGCAGTTCTTC. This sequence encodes CASSRDRTYNEQFF.